These T cell receptor beta chains were read from a single sample in a study of Graves' ophthalmopathy and Graves' hyperthyroidism. TCRdb used MiXCR to reprocess the multiplex PCR reads, holding one entry per CDR3 protein. The repertoire holds approximately 540,000 distinct CDR3 sequences, with under 45% as singletons. Sequenced input: peripheral blood or thyroid tissue (not recorded which). These receptors were collected from an adult man with Graves' hyperthyroidism. Both conserved end residues are part of each CDR3. A D gene is named only where the DNA matches it firmly. Clone size, where shown, is once, few, many, or a class for clones that have expanded.

>TRBJ1-3|NA|TRBV12-3/TRBV12-4|TRBD1
CASSSFGTGPGNTIYF
TGTGCCAGCAGCTCCTTTGGGACAGGGCCTGGAAACACCATATATTTT
>TRBJ1-4|many|TRBV15|NA
CATIAATNEKLFF
TGTGCCACTATAGCCGCAACTAATGAAAAACTGTTTTTT
>TRBJ1-4|NA|TRBV20-1|NA
CSARDFRGESEKLFF
TGCAGTGCTAGAGATTTTCGGGGTGAATCCGAAAAACTGTTTTTT
>TRBJ2-3|NA|TRBV11-2|TRBD2
CASSTGTSGTPSTDTQYF
TGTGCCAGCAGCACCGGGACTAGCGGAACACCTAGCACAGATACGCAGTATTTT
>TRBJ1-2|NA|TRBV7-9|TRBD1
CASSLDRGVGYTF
TGTGCCAGCAGCTTAGACAGGGGCGTTGGCTACACCTTC
>TRBJ1-5|NA|TRBV6-2/TRBV6-3|TRBD1
CASSVLVGQGSLIGQPQHF
TGTGCCAGCAGTGTGTTAGTTGGACAGGGGTCGCTCATCGGTCAGCCCCAGCATTTT
>TRBJ1-5|few|TRBV20-1|NA
CSANDRGQAQHF
TGCAGTGCCAACGATCGGGGGCAGGCCCAGCATTTT
>TRBJ1-5|many|TRBV2|NA
CASRGGQPQHF
TGTGCCAGCAGGGGAGGTCAGCCCCAGCATTTT
>TRBJ2-6|many|TRBV7-3|TRBD2
CASSHHLSGSSGANVLTF
TGTGCCAGCAGCCATCACTTGAGCGGGAGTTCTGGGGCCAACGTCCTGACTTTC
>TRBJ2-7|few|TRBV24-1|TRBD1
CATEEDRGTSYEQYF
TGTGCCACCGAGGAGGACAGGGGGACCTCCTACGAGCAGTACTTC
>TRBJ1-4|NA|TRBV13|TRBD1
CATGDRGNEKLVF
TGTGCCACCGGGGACAGGGGGAATGAAAAACTGGTTTTT
>TRBJ1-2|NA|TRBV29-1|NA
CSSLTGFDGYTF
TGCAGCAGTTTAACAGGGTTTGATGGCTACACCTTC
>TRBJ1-6|many|TRBV9|NA
CASSVGQGRSPTNSPLHF
TGTGCCAGCAGCGTAGGGCAGGGTCGCAGCCCAACGAATTCACCCCTCCACTTT
>TRBJ1-3|many|TRBV29-1|NA
CSVERAGPSGNTIYF
TGCAGCGTTGAACGAGCGGGTCCCTCTGGAAACACCATATATTTT
>TRBJ2-7|many|TRBV7-7|NA
CASSLATGSSYEQYF
TGTGCTAGCAGCTTAGCGACGGGGAGCTCCTACGAGCAGTACTTC
>TRBJ2-7|NA|TRBV10-3|NA
CAIGESAAHSYEQYF
TGTGCCATCGGGGAGTCGGCTGCCCACTCCTACGAGCAGTACTTC
>TRBJ2-5|NA|TRBV10-3|NA
CAIKSGPRQETQYF
TGTGCCATAAAATCGGGGCCGAGACAAGAGACCCAGTACTTC
>TRBJ2-5|few|TRBV27|NA
CASAPGSSGETQYF
TGTGCCAGCGCCCCAGGGTCCTCCGGGGAGACCCAGTACTTC
>TRBJ1-2|many|TRBV4-1|NA
CASSQQSGGYGYTF
TGCGCCAGCAGCCAACAAAGCGGGGGATATGGCTACACCTTC
>TRBJ2-2|NA|TRBV24-1|TRBD2
CATSAPSGGGNEQFF
TGTGCCACCAGTGCGCCTAGCGGGGGAGGCAATGAGCAGTTTTTT
>TRBJ2-1|NA|TRBV7-9|NA
CASRDLDSQWLNEQFF
TGTGCCAGCAGGGACTTGGACTCACAGTGGCTCAATGAGCAGTTCTTC
>TRBJ1-1|many|TRBV7-9|NA
CASGEGLNTEAFF
TGTGCCAGCGGGGAGGGATTAAACACTGAAGCTTTCTTT
>TRBJ2-5|many|TRBV5-5|NA
CASTQGYGIQETQYF
TGTGCCAGCACTCAGGGATACGGTATCCAAGAGACCCAGTACTTC
>TRBJ2-7|many|TRBV14|TRBD1
CASSRNRGYEQYF
TGTGCCAGCAGCCGAAACAGGGGTTACGAGCAGTACTTC
>TRBJ1-4|NA|TRBV20-1|TRBD1
CSAGDRGGEKLFF
TGCAGTGCCGGGGACAGGGGTGGAGAAAAACTGTTTTTT
>TRBJ1-3|many|TRBV7-9|NA
CASSSWDGNRNTIYF
TGTGCCAGCAGCTCCTGGGACGGAAACAGAAACACCATATATTTT
>TRBJ1-2|many|TRBV5-8|NA
CASSSRGKGNYGYTF
TGTGCCAGCAGCTCCCGGGGTAAGGGGAACTATGGCTACACCTTC
>TRBJ2-5|many|TRBV14|NA
CASSQDRASETQYF
TGTGCCAGCAGCCAAGATCGGGCGTCTGAGACCCAGTACTTC
>TRBJ1-1|NA|TRBV25-1|TRBD1
CASSGAGTGVTEAFF
TGTGCCAGCAGTGGAGCCGGGACAGGGGTTACTGAAGCTTTCTTT
>TRBJ2-7|few|TRBV28|TRBD1
CASSPGDSRSYEQYF
TGTGCCAGCAGCCCTGGGGACAGCCGTTCCTACGAGCAGTACTTC
>TRBJ1-4|NA|TRBV29-1|TRBD1
CSVEIVTGGALF
TGCAGCGTTGAAATCGTAACAGGGGGCGCCCTTTTT
>TRBJ2-2|NA|TRBV2|TRBD1
CASSPTGAGTGELFF
TGTGCCAGCAGTCCGACAGGGGCCGGTACCGGGGAGCTGTTTTTT
>TRBJ1-5|NA|TRBV24-1|TRBD1
CATSDGTGGNSPQHF
TGTGCCACCAGTGATGGGACAGGGGGCAATTCGCCCCAGCATTTT
>TRBJ2-7|NA|TRBV19|TRBD2
CASSSYPTSGHYEQYF
TGTGCCAGTAGTAGCTACCCGACTAGCGGGCACTACGAGCAGTACTTC
>TRBJ2-7|NA|TRBV7-2|TRBD1
CASSARDRGYVRYEQYF
TGTGCCAGCAGCGCCCGGGACAGGGGTTATGTTCGGTACGAGCAGTACTTC
>TRBJ2-2|NA|TRBV19|NA
CASSIWAGDTGELFF
TGTGCCAGTAGTATATGGGCGGGCGACACCGGGGAGCTGTTTTTT